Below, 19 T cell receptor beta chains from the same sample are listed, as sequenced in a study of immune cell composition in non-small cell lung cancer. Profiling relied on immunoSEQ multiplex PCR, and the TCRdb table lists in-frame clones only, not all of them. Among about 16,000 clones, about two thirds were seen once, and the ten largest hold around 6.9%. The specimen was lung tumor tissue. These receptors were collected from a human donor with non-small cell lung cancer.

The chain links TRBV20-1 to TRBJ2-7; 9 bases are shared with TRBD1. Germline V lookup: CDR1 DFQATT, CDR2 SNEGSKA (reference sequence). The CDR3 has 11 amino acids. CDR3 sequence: CSVGQGYEQYF. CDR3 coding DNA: TGCAGCGTGGGACAGGGCTACGAGCAGTACTTC.

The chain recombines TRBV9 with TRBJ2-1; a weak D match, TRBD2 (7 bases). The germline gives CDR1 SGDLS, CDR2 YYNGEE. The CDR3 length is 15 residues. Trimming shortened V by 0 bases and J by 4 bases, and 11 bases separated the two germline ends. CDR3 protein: CASSVGRGLYNEQFF. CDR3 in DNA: TGTGCCAGCAGCGTAGGGCGGGGGCTTTACAATGAGCAGTTCTTC.

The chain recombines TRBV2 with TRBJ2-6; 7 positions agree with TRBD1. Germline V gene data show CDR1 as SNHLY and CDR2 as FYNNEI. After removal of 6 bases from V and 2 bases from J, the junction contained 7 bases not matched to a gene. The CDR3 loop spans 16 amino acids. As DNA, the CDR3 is TGTGCCAGCAGCTACTCAGGACAGGCTGGGGCCAACGTCCTGACTTTC. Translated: CASSYSGQAGANVLTF.

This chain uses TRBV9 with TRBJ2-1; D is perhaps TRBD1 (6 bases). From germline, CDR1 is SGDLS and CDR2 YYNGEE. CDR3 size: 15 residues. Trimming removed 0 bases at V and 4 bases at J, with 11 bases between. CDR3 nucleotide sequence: TGTGCCAGCAGCGTAGAGAGGGGACAATACAATGAGCAGTTCTTC. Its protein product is CASSVERGQYNEQFF. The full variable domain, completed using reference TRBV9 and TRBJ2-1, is DSGVTQTPKHLITATGQRVTLRCSPRSGDLSVYWYQQSLDQGLQFLIQYYNGEERAKGNILERFSAQQFPDLHSELNLSSLELGDSALYFCASSVERGQYNEQFFGPGTRLTVL.

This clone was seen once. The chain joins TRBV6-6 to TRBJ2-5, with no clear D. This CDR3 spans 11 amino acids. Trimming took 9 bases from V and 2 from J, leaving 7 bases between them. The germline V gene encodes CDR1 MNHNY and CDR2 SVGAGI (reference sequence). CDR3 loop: CASNSQETQYF. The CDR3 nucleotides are TGTGCCAGTAACTCTCAAGAGACCCAGTACTTC.

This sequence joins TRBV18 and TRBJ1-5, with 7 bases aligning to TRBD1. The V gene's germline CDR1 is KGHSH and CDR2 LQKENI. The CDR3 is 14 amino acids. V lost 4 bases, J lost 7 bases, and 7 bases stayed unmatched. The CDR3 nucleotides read TGTGCCAGCTCACAAGACAGGGAGAGGCAGCCCCAGCATTTT. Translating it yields CASSQDRERQPQHF.

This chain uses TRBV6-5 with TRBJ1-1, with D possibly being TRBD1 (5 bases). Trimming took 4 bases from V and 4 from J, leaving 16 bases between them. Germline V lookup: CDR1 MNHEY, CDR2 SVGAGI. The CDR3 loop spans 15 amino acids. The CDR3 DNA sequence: TGTGCCAGCAGTTCGCCGAACCGGGGGTCCACTGAAGCTTTCTTT. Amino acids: CASSSPNRGSTEAFF.

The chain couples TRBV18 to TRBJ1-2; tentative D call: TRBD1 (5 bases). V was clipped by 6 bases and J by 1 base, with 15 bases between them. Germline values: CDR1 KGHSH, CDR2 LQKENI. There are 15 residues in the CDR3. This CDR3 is CASSRGGDYNYGYTF. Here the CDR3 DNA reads TGTGCCAGCTCCCGGGGGGGAGACTATAACTATGGCTACACCTTC.

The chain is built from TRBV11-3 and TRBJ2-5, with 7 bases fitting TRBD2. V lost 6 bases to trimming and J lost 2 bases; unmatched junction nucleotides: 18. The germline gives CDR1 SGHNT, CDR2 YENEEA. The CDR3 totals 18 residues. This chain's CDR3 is CASSHRRGGDLLQETQYF. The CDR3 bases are TGTGCCAGCAGTCATCGCCGTGGGGGGGACCTACTTCAAGAGACCCAGTACTTC. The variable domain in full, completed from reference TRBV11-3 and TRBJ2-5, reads EAGVVQSPRYKIIEKKQPVAFWCNPISGHNTLYWYLQNLGQGPELLIRYENEEAVDDSQLPKDRFSAERLKGVDSTLKIQPAELGDSAVYLCASSHRRGGDLLQETQYFGPGTRLLVL.

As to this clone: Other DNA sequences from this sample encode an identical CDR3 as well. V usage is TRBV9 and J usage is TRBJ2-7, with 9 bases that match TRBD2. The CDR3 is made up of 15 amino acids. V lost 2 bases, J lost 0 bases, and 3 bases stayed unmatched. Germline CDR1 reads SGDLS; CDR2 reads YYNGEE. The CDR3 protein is CASSVSGGGSYEQYF. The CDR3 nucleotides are TGTGCCAGCAGCGTTAGCGGGGGTGGCTCCTACGAGCAGTACTTC. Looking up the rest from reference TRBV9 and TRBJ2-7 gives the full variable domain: DSGVTQTPKHLITATGQRVTLRCSPRSGDLSVYWYQQSLDQGLQFLIQYYNGEERAKGNILERFSAQQFPDLHSELNLSSLELGDSALYFCASSVSGGGSYEQYFGPGTRLTVT.

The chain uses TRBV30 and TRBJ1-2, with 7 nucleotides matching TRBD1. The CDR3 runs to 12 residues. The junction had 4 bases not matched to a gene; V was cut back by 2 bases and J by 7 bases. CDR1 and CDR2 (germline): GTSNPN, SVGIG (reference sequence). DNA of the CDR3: TGTGCCTGGAGTTGGGACAGCGTTGGCTACACCTTC. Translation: CAWSWDSVGYTF.

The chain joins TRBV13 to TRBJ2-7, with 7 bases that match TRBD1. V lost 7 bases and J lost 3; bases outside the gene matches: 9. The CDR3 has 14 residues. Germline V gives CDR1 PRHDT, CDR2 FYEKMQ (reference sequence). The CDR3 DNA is TGTGCCAGCACCAGATGGGGACAGAGCTACGAGCAGTACTTC. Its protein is CASTRWGQSYEQYF.

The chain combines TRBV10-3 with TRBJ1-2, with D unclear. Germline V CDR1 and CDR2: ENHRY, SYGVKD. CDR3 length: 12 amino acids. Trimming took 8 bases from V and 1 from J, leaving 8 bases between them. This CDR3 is CAIESGNYGYTF. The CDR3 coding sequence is TGTGCCATCGAATCGGGTAACTATGGCTACACCTTC.

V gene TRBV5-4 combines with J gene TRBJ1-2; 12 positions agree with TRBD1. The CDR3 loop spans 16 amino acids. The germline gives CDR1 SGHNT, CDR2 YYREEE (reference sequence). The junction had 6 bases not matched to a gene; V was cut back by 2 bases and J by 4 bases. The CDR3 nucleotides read TGTGCCAGCAGCTTCGGGACAGGGGGCGGTAGCTATGGCTACACCTTC. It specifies CASSFGTGGGSYGYTF.

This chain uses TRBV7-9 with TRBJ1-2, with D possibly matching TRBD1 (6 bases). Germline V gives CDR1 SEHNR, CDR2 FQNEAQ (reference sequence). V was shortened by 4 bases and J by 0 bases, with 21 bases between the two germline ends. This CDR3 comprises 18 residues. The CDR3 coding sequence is TGTGCCAGCAGCTGGGACCAGCTAGGGGGAAGGGCTAACTATGGCTACACCTTC. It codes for CASSWDQLGGRANYGYTF.

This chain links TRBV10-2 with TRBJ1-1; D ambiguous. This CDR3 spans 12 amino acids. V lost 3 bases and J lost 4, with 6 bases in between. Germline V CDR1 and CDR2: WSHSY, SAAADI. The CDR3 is CASSDVSTEAFF. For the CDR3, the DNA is TGCGCCAGCAGTGACGTTTCCACTGAAGCTTTCTTT.

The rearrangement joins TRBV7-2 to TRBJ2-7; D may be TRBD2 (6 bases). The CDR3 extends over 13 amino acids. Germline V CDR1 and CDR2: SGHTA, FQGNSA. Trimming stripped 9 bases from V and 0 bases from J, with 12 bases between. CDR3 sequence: CASRPAGSYEQYF. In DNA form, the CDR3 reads TGTGCCAGTCGGCCAGCGGGCTCCTACGAGCAGTACTTC.

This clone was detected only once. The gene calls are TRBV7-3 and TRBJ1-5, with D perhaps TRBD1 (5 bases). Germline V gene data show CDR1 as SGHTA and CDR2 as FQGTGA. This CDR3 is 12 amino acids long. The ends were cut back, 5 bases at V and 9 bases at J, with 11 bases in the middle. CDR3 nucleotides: TGTGCCAGCAGCCTTCCGGGGGGGCCCCAGCATTTT. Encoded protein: CASSLPGGPQHF.

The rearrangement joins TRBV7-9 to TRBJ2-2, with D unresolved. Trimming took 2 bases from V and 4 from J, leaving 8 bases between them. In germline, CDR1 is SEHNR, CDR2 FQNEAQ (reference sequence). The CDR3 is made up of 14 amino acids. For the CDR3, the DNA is TGTGCCAGCAGCTTATGGCAGGCCACCGGGGAGCTGTTTTTT. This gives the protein CASSLWQATGELFF. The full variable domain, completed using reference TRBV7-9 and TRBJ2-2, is DTGVSQNPRHKITKRGQNVTFRCDPISEHNRLYWYRQTLGQGPEFLTYFQNEAQLEKSRLLSDRFSAERPKGSFSTLEIQRTEQGDSAMYLCASSLWQATGELFFGEGSRLTVL.